One sample yielded the 2 T cell receptor beta chains listed below, sequenced in a study of beta chain features in type 1 diabetes. The whole isolated RNA underwent reverse transcription, so sequencing captured expressed TCRB transcripts. Assay: immunoSEQ multiplex PCR; the TCRdb copy retains only in-frame clones and omits some. The table shows roughly 290,000 clones, with about 7.8% occurring only once. The sample comprised central memory CD4+ T cells from blood. These receptors were taken from a woman between 18 and 29 years old in good health.

The table lists this clone with a few counts. The J gene is TRBJ2-1, the V gene TRBV29-1; D unclear. Germline-derived CDR1 and CDR2 are SQVTM and ANQGSEA. V was pared by 1 base and J by 9 bases, with 16 bases between. CDR3 length: 14 amino acids. CDR3 nucleotides: TGCAGCGTTGAAGGCCTGAAAGGAACCATTGAGCAGTTCTTC. Translation gives CSVEGLKGTIEQFF.

This clone was seen a handful of times. The V and J genes are TRBV7-9 and TRBJ2-2; TRBD2 is a possible D gene (5 bases). CDR3 length: 15 amino acids. The germline V gene has CDR1 SEHNR and CDR2 FQNEAQ (reference sequence). V was shortened by 8 bases and J by 4 bases, with 17 bases between the two germline ends. The CDR3 spells CASLSGAGSTGELFF. The CDR3 DNA reads TGTGCCAGCCTATCAGGTGCGGGTTCCACCGGGGAGCTGTTTTTT.